Listed below are T cell receptor beta chains from one sample, sequenced in a study of T cell responses to AZD1222 COVID-19 vaccine. Libraries were prepared by immunoSEQ multiplex PCR; TCRdb keeps only in-frame clonotypes and omits some of them. The sample has roughly 120,000 clones, 70% to 90% seen once. Source: peripheral blood, taken on day 0 of AZD1222 vaccination. The receptors come from an adult in good health. The CDR3 runs from the conserved cysteine through the conserved F or W. D genes are given only for firm matches. Clone size is not always given. Where it is, it says once, few, many or a class for expanded clones.

D gene	clone size	V gene	J gene	CDR3 DNA	CDR3 protein
.	.	TRBV6-5	TRBJ2-7	TGTGCCAGCAGTTACGGACGGGGATACGAGCAGTACTTC	CASSYGRGYEQYF
.	few	TRBV3-1/TRBV3-2	TRBJ1-6	TGTGCCAGCAGCCAAGGAGGGGGTTCACCCCTCCACTTT	CASSQGGGSPLHF
.	.	TRBV30	TRBJ1-4	TGTGCCTGGAGTGTACAGGAAAAACTGTTTTTT	CAWSVQEKLFF
.	.	TRBV15	TRBJ1-1	TGTGCCACCAGCAGAAGGGGAGGCACTGAAGCTTTCTTT	CATSRRGGTEAFF
.	.	TRBV4-1	TRBJ1-3	TGCGCCAGCAGCCAAGGACAGTTCTCTGGAAACACCATATATTTT	CASSQGQFSGNTIYF
.	.	TRBV7-2	TRBJ1-6	TGTGCCAGCAGCTTAGACGGCCGCGATAATTCACCCCTCCACTTT	CASSLDGRDNSPLHF
TRBD2	.	TRBV28	TRBJ2-5	TGTGCCAGCAGTTTGTACGGCGGGGGGGAAGAGACCCAGTACTTC	CASSLYGGGEETQYF
TRBD2	.	TRBV28	TRBJ2-7	TGTGCCAGCAGTTGGGGGGGGGAGTACGAGCAGTACTTC	CASSWGGEYEQYF
.	.	TRBV7-7	TRBJ2-2	TGTGCTAGCAGCCCAACAAAAAACCCAGTGATCGGGGAGCTGTTTTTT	CASSPTKNPVIGELFF
.	once	TRBV27	TRBJ1-5	TGTGCCAGCAGCCCGGAACAGGGAAGAAATCAGCCCCAGCATTTT	CASSPEQGRNQPQHF
.	few	TRBV27	TRBJ1-5	TGTGCCAGCAGCTTTCTCACGGGGATAGAGAGGGGCAATCAGCCCCAGCATTTT	CASSFLTGIERGNQPQHF
TRBD1	.	TRBV28	TRBJ1-1	TGTGCCAGCACAGGACAGGGACGGAACACTGAAGCTTTCTTT	CASTGQGRNTEAFF
.	many	TRBV4-3	TRBJ2-7	TGCGCCAGCAGCCAAGATGCCGGGTACGAGCAGTACTTC	CASSQDAGYEQYF
TRBD1	.	TRBV5-4	TRBJ1-3	TGTGCCAGCAGCTTGGGAAGGGGGCCAGGAAACACCATATATTTT	CASSLGRGPGNTIYF
.	.	TRBV5-4	TRBJ1-3	TGTGCCAGCAGCACGGACGGTAGCTCTGGAAACACCATATATTTT	CASSTDGSSGNTIYF
.	.	TRBV28	TRBJ1-1	TGTGCCAGCAGCCTTAAGCTCATGAACACTGAAGCTTTCTTT	CASSLKLMNTEAFF
.	.	TRBV7-9	TRBJ1-4	TGTGCCAGCAGCTCCGGGAATGAAAAACTGTTTTTT	CASSSGNEKLFF
TRBD1	medium-sized	TRBV7-9	TRBJ1-1	TGTGCCAGCAGGGATACAGGGGGCTTGGCTGAAGCTTTCTTT	CASRDTGGLAEAFF
TRBD1	.	TRBV19	TRBJ1-1	TGTGCCAGTAAGGCAGGGGGCGCCGGGGCAAACACTGAAGCTTTCTTT	CASKAGGAGANTEAFF
.	.	TRBV28	TRBJ1-6	TGTGCCAGCATCCCCGGGGGGGATTCACCCCTCCACTTT	CASIPGGDSPLHF
.	once	TRBV4-3	TRBJ1-6	TGCGCCAGCAGCCAGGGAGCCTATAATTCACCCCTCCACTTT	CASSQGAYNSPLHF
TRBD1	.	TRBV4-3	TRBJ2-7	TGCGCCAGCAGCCAAACGGCGACAGGGGGCTACGAGCAGTACTTC	CASSQTATGGYEQYF
TRBD1	.	TRBV7-8	TRBJ1-2	TGTGCCAGCAGCAGTAGGACAGGGGCTGGCTACACCTTC	CASSSRTGAGYTF
.	.	TRBV9	TRBJ1-5	TGTGCCAGCAGCCAAAGCTCAGGGAACAATCAGCCCCAGCATTTT	CASSQSSGNNQPQHF
.	.	TRBV6-1	TRBJ2-7	TGTGCCAGCAGTAGGGCGGGGGAGCAGTACTTC	CASSRAGEQYF
.	.	TRBV5-1	TRBJ1-6	TGCGCCAGCAGCCTGGAGGTAGTAAATTCACCCCTCCACTTT	CASSLEVVNSPLHF
.	.	TRBV5-8	TRBJ2-2	TGTGCCAGCAGCTTAAAATCGTCGGGGCGGACCGGGGAGCTGTTTTTT	CASSLKSSGRTGELFF
.	once	TRBV7-9	TRBJ2-2	TGTGCCAGCAGCCGCACCGGGACGAAGGCCGGGGAGCTGTTTTTT	CASSRTGTKAGELFF
TRBD1	.	TRBV6-6	TRBJ2-2	TGTGCCAGCAGTCGACAGGGCGCGCCCACCATCACCGGGGAGCTGTTTTTT	CASSRQGAPTITGELFF
.	.	TRBV28	TRBJ1-5	TGTGCCAGCAGTTGGAATCAGCCCCAGCATTTT	CASSWNQPQHF
TRBD1	.	TRBV6-6	TRBJ2-5	TGTGCCAGCAGTTACGGGACAGGGGGCGGAGAGACCCAGTACTTC	CASSYGTGGGETQYF
TRBD1	.	TRBV4-3	TRBJ1-1	TGCGCCAGCAGCCTCGTCAGGGGGGCTTCAGCTTTCTTT	CASSLVRGASAFF
.	.	TRBV19	TRBJ2-6	TGTGCCAGTAGCCGGACGGGGTCTGGGGCCAACGTCCTGACTTTC	CASSRTGSGANVLTF
.	once	TRBV7-9	TRBJ1-1	TGTGCCAGCAGTTTGACCTCAAACACTGAAGCTTTCTTT	CASSLTSNTEAFF
TRBD1	.	TRBV15	TRBJ1-5	TGTGCCACCAGCAGAGATCGACAGGGCGGGAATCAGCCCCAGCATTTT	CATSRDRQGGNQPQHF
.	.	TRBV18	TRBJ1-4	TGTGCCAGCTCCTATGTTTACCGCTCAAATGAAAAACTGTTTTTT	CASSYVYRSNEKLFF
.	.	TRBV4-1	TRBJ1-4	TGCGCCAGCAGCCAAGCCGGGGGCAGGGCCAATACGGAAAAACTGTTTTTT	CASSQAGGRANTEKLFF
.	.	TRBV6-5	TRBJ1-2	TGTGCCAGCACCCCGACAGGAACCTATGGCTACACCTTC	CASTPTGTYGYTF
.	few	TRBV11-3	TRBJ1-4	TGTGCCAGCAGCTTAGGGGAGGAAGAACTGTTTTTT	CASSLGEEELFF
.	.	TRBV27	TRBJ2-1	TGTGCCAGCAGTTTGCAGTCGGGGGGCGTGAGCTCCTACAATGAGCAGTTCTTC	CASSLQSGGVSSYNEQFF
.	few	TRBV5-1	TRBJ1-6	TGCGCCAGCAGGCCTACATCTCAGGCCTATAATTCACCCCTCCACTTT	CASRPTSQAYNSPLHF
.	.	TRBV7-2	TRBJ2-2	TGTGCCAGCAGCAGAGACGCCTCCACCGGGGAGCTGTTTTTT	CASSRDASTGELFF
TRBD2	.	TRBV7-2	TRBJ2-1	TGTGCCAGCAGCTCAGGGACTAGCCGGGGGGTGCAGTTCTTC	CASSSGTSRGVQFF
TRBD1	.	TRBV5-1	TRBJ2-3	TGCGCCAGCAGCCCGGGACAGGGGGTCCCAGATACGCAGTATTTT	CASSPGQGVPDTQYF
.	.	TRBV5-1	TRBJ1-1	TGCGCCAGCAGCCCAGGGACGGCGAACACTGAAGCTTTCTTT	CASSPGTANTEAFF
.	.	TRBV28	TRBJ2-1	TGTGCCAGCAGTTTATTCTCAGTTCGCCTAACCCCTTACAATGAGCAGTTCTTC	CASSLFSVRLTPYNEQFF
.	.	TRBV9	TRBJ2-1	TGTGCCAGCAGCGTACAAAGGGATGAGCAGTTCTTC	CASSVQRDEQFF
.	.	TRBV24-1	TRBJ2-3	TGTGCCACCAGTGTAAGCACAGATACGCAGTATTTT	CATSVSTDTQYF
TRBD2	.	TRBV6-1	TRBJ2-3	TGTGCCAGCAGTGAAAAGGTAGCGGGGGGGATCGCAGATACGCAGTATTTT	CASSEKVAGGIADTQYF
.	.	TRBV18	TRBJ1-1	TGTGCCAGCTCAGGGCGGGGAAACACTGAAGCTTTCTTT	CASSGRGNTEAFF
.	.	TRBV28	TRBJ1-2	TGTGCCAGCGGAACCACTTTCTCAGGGCGGTATGGCTACACCTTC	CASGTTFSGRYGYTF